This T cell receptor beta chain was identified in a study of CD4 T cells in relation to SARS-CoV-2 and coronaviruses (dated by TCRdb to about 2021). Broadly, across the study: In the ViraFEST assay, PBMCs were cultured with antigen for nine to ten days, after which TCR beta CDR3s were sequenced to identify clonal expansions specific to the antigen. A median age of around 40 years, with a range of about 20 to 75 years, was recorded for the full convalescent cohort of around 13 patients. Among the roughly 12 convalescent patients, 8 males and 4 females were included, and two of the subjects were Hispanic. Patient-derived lymphoblastoid cell lines were used to map the HLA restriction of shared crossreactive spike epitopes. The study assessed, at the TCR clonotype level, memory CD4+ T cell crossreactivity between SARS-CoV-2 and common cold coronavirus spike proteins. The Adaptive Biotechnologies TCR-sequencing kit was used for samples from a few pre-COVID donors and for the naive versus memory experiments, whereas the other data were Illumina-based. Expansion assays from other donors in the study were sequenced with a different, Illumina-based TCR-beta assay. Paper-wide results and their limitations: No donor contributed both pre-pandemic and post-infection samples, which limited tracing the source of pre-existing responses. Crossreactive clones showed significantly weaker SARS-CoV-2-driven expansion than monoreactive clones, consistent with antigenic imprinting. Memory CD4+ clonotypes crossrecognizing SARS-CoV-2 and at least one common cold coronavirus spike were found in around three fifths of donors. Sequencing of naive versus memory cells indicated that the assay detects memory recall responses, not primary responses primed during culture. Crossreactivity analysis centred on spike protein, so crossreactivity against other viral proteins was not assessed. Small numbers of patients and of tested TCRs were a limitation of the study.

CEF-cultured naive and memory CD4+ T cell DNA received survey-level immunoSEQ TCR-beta sequencing. The authors' pipeline ran thus. Preprocessing removed nonproductive sequences and CDR3s not starting with C, not ending with F or W, or shorter than 7 amino acids. Antigen-specific clonotypes were called with the MANAFEST web app, based on expansion relative to reference and other culture wells. A clone counted as positive if significantly expanded in 2 of 3 replicate wells versus the reference culture at FDR below 0.05. A further requirement for positive clones was significant expansion compared with all other tandem wells, along with an odds ratio above 5. Cultured and uncultured naive and memory CD4+ repertoires were searched for previously identified spike- and CEF-reactive CDR3s. Pairwise Levenshtein distance, computed with the stringdist R package after three terminal residues were trimmed from each end, was used as the measure of CDR3 homology. TCRdb took this table from immuneACCESS and kept in-frame rearrangements with V and J called. Such tables lack part of the clones; where checked against another copy, unresolved V genes explain under half of the gap, and the rest is unexplained. Clone size and the V and J calls come from that table; the DNA yielded D and trimming. Recorded for this sample are just over 35,000 clones; around three quarters of them occurred a single time. The ten most abundant clones make up about 20% of the sample.

To separate naive from memory CD4+ T cells, cryopreserved PBMCs first underwent CD4 enrichment and then EasySep naive CD4+ T cell enrichment. Sorted naive or memory CD4+ T cells (approximately 10^5) were grown at a 1:1 ratio with T cell-depleted PBMCs and CEF peptides for about nine days. Triplicate replicate wells were generally used for each peptide culture condition. Ficoll-Paque PLUS gradient centrifugation was used to isolate PBMCs from either whole blood or leukapheresis product. The PBMCs went either fresh into the expansion assay or into cryopreservation at -140 degrees C. The QIAamp Micro DNA Kit was used to extract genomic DNA from the CD4+ T cells. Note on this clone: Its antigen has not been determined. The sample holds no much larger clone one base away, and base qualities are not on file.

The CDR3 runs 14 amino acids, cysteine and phenylalanine included. This entry keeps only the CDR3 DNA: 42 bases, framed from base 1. V was cut back by 1 base and J by 6 bases, leaving a gap of 7 bases between them. CDR1 and CDR2 are drawn from the germline V gene: LGHNA, YNFKEQ. Sequencing was performed on memory CD4+ T cells from PBMCs, cultured in vitro. Reading the label with the study, this specimen's cell subset or site is: memory (non-naive) CD4+ T cells. This clonotype was obtained from an adult with COVID-19. The chain is assembled from TRBV4-2 and TRBJ1-6, with the D gene uncertain. This receptor carries the CDR3 CASSQGQPNSPLHF. The DNA sequence is given as TGTGCCAGCAGCCAAGGCCAGCCTAATTCACCCCTCCACTTT.